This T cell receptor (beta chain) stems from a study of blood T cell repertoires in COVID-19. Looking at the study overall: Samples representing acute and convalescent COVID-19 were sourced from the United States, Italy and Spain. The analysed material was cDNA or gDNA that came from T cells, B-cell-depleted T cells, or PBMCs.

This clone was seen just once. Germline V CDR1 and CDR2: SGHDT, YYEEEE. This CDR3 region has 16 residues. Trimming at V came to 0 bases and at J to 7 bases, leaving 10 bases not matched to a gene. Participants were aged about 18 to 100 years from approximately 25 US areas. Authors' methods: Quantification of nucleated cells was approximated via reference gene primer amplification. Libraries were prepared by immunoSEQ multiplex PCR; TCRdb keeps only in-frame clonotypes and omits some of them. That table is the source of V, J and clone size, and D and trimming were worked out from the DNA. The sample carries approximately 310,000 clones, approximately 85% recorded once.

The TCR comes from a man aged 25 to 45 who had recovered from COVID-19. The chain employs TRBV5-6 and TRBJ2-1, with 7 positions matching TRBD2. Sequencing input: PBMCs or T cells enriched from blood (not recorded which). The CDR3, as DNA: TGTGCCAGCAGCTTGGGTTCGGGGGGTAGTTGGAATGAGCAGTTCTTC. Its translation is CASSLGSGGSWNEQFF.